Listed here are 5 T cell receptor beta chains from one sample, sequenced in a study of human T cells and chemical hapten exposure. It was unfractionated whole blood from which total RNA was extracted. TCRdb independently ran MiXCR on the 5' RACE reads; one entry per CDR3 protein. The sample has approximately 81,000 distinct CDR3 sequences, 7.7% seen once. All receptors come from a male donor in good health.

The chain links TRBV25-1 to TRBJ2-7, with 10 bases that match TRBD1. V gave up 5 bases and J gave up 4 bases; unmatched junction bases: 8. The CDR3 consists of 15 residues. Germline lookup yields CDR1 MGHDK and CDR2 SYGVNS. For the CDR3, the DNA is TGTGCCAGCAGTTCCGCCGGGACAGGGGTATACGAGCAGTACTTC. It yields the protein CASSSAGTGVYEQYF.

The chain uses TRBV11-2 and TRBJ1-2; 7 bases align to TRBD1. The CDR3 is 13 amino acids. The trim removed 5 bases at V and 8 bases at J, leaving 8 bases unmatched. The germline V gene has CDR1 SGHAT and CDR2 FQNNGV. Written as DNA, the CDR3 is TGTGCCAGCAGCCCCGACAGGGATCGAGGCTACACCTTC. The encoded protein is CASSPDRDRGYTF.

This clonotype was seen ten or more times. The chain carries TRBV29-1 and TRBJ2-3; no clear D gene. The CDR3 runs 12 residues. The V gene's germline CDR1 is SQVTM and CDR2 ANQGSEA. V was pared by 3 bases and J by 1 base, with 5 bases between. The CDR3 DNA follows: TGCAGCGTTGATCAGCGCACAGATACGCAGTATTTT. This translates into CSVDQRTDTQYF.

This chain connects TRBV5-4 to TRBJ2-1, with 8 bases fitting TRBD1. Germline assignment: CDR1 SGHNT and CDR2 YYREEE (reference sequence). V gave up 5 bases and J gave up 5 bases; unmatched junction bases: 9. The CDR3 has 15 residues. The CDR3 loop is CASSPPDRVHNEQFF. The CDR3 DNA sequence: TGTGCCAGCAGTCCTCCGGACAGGGTCCACAATGAGCAGTTCTTC.

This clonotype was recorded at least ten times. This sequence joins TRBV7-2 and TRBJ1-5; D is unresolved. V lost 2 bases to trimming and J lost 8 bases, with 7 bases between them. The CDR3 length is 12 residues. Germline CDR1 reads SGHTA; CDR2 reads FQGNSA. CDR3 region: CASSLNVEPQHF. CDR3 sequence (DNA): TGTGCCAGCAGCTTAAATGTGGAGCCCCAGCATTTT. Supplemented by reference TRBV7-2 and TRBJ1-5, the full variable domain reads GAGVSQSPSNKVTEKGKDVELRCDPISGHTALYWYRQSLGQGLEFLIYFQGNSAPDKSGLPSDRFSAERTGGSVSTLTIQRTQQEDSAVYLCASSLNVEPQHFGDGTRLSIL.